Sequencing of this T cell receptor (beta chain) was carried out in a study of blood T cell repertoires in COVID-19. Study summary: Material from acute and convalescent COVID-19 was sourced from the United States, Italy and Spain. Sources were T cells, B-cell-depleted T cells, or PBMCs; the material itself was cDNA or gDNA.

Measured with immunoSEQ multiplex PCR; TCRdb has only the in-frame clones, and not every one. The sample holds about 140,000 clones, roughly 80% seen once. The V gene end was trimmed by 4 bases and the J gene end by 2 bases; junction bases not matched to a gene: 11. From germline, CDR1 is LNHDA and CDR2 SQIVND (reference sequence). CDR3 size: 18 residues. The gene calls are TRBV19 and TRBJ2-6; TRBD1 matches at 7 bases. This clonotype was obtained from a woman in her sixties with acute or convalescent COVID-19. Sample: peripheral blood. CDR3 in amino acids: CASSTGQVLFPGANVLTF. As DNA, the CDR3 is TGTGCCAGTAGTACCGGACAGGTTCTTTTCCCTGGGGCCAACGTCCTGACTTTC.